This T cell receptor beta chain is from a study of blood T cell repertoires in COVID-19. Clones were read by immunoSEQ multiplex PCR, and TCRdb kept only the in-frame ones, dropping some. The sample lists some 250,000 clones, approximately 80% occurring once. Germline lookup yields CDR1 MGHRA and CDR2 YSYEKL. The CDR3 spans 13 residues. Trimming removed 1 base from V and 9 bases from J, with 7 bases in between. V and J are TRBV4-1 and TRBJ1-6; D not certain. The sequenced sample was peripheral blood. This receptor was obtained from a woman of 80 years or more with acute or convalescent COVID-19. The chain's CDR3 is CASSQATGSPLHF. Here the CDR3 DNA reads TGCGCCAGCAGCCAAGCTACGGGTTCACCCCTCCACTTT.